The 18 T cell receptor beta chains below were found in one sample sequenced in a study of T cells in Graves' hyperthyroidism and ophthalmopathy. Authors of the study amplified TCR beta CDR3 regions from RNA transcripts. Researchers ran a first-round RT-PCR on the TCR CDR3 using the HTBI primer set. TCRdb redid the calling of the multiplex PCR reads with MiXCR, one entry per CDR3 protein. The sample records 490,000 or so distinct CDR3 sequences, approximately 23% being singletons. Sequenced sample: blood. These receptors all stem from a woman aged 70-85 years with Graves' ophthalmopathy.

The rearrangement joins TRBV5-1 to TRBJ1-2; D not resolved. The CDR3 extends over 15 amino acids. V was pared by 0 bases and J by 4 bases, with 13 bases between. The V gene's germline CDR1 is SGHRS and CDR2 YFSETQ. This CDR3 reads CASSLEAGSFYGYTF. CDR3 in DNA: TGCGCCAGCAGCTTGGAAGCAGGATCCTTCTATGGCTACACCTTC.

This clonotype was seen many times. This chain uses TRBV3-1 with TRBJ2-3; D is uncertain. Germline CDR1 LGHDT, CDR2 YNNKEL (reference sequence). V was pared by 3 bases and J by 10 bases, with 8 bases between. This CDR3 contains 11 residues. CDR3 amino acids: CASSHTSAQYF. The CDR3 coding sequence is TGTGCCAGCAGCCATACAAGCGCGCAGTATTTT.

This clonotype has just one count. CDR3 sequence (DNA): TGTGCCAGCTCACCAATTTTTGCAGGGAAGGCTGAAGCTTTCTTT. It codes for CASSPIFAGKAEAFF. This rearrangement joins TRBV18 to TRBJ1-1, with D perhaps TRBD1 (5 bases). CDR1 is KGHSH, CDR2 LQKENI, per germline. The CDR3 is 15 residues long. Trimming stripped 2 bases from V and 6 bases from J, with 16 bases between.

CDR3 in DNA: TGCAGTGCTAGAGATGGGCAGGGGATCTATGGCTACACCTTC. Translation: CSARDGQGIYGYTF. The rearrangement uses TRBV20-1 and TRBJ1-2, with D tentatively TRBD1 (6 bases). V was shortened by 0 bases and J by 4 bases, with 12 bases between the two germline ends. The CDR3 consists of 14 residues. The germline gives CDR1 DFQATT, CDR2 SNEGSKA (reference sequence).

As regards this clonotype: The junction shows a germline mismatch at one end, possibly a read error. The chain combines TRBV20-1 with TRBJ1-2; D is unresolved. The CDR3 runs to 13 residues. Germline CDR1 reads DFQATT; CDR2 reads SNEGSKA (reference sequence). CDR3 nucleotide sequence: TGCAGTGCTAGAGATCCCGTGAACTATGGCTACGCCTTC. Protein: CSARDPVNYGYAF.

In this sample, this clonotype turned up a few times. The chain couples TRBV3-1 to TRBJ1-1; D gene ambiguous. The CDR3 runs 15 residues. Germline CDR1 is LGHDT and CDR2 is YNNKEL (reference sequence). Trimming shortened V by 3 bases and J by 4 bases, and 15 bases separated the two germline ends. The CDR3 DNA is TGTGCCAGCAGCCATGATAGGTCCCTGGGCACTGAAGCTTTCTTT. This translates into CASSHDRSLGTEAFF.

This clonotype was counted between two and nine times. The chain carries TRBV29-1 and TRBJ1-2; D gene uncertain. This CDR3 contains 15 residues. V was pared by 5 bases and J by 1 base, with 17 bases between. Germline CDR1 reads SQVTM; CDR2 reads ANQGSEA. This CDR3 reads CSVFGNLGINYGYTF. CDR3 nucleotides: TGCAGCGTTTTCGGAAATCTCGGGATTAACTATGGCTACACCTTC.

This clonotype was detected a few times. The rearrangement links TRBV19 to TRBJ1-6; no clear D gene. This CDR3 region has 16 residues. In germline, CDR1 is LNHDA, CDR2 SQIVND (reference sequence). Trimming left V 6 bases short and J 0 bases short, with 12 bases between. CDR3 amino acids: CASRLASSSYNSPLHF. CDR3 DNA: TGTGCCAGTAGGCTTGCGTCTAGCTCCTATAATTCACCCCTCCACTTT.

This clonotype was found a few times. J is TRBJ2-1 and V is TRBV20-1; 8 positions agree with TRBD2. The CDR3 is 14 residues long. J was trimmed by 6 bases and V by 1 base; bases with no gene match: 5. CDR1 and CDR2 (germline): DFQATT, SNEGSKA (reference sequence). CDR3 nucleotide sequence: TGCAGTGCTAGAGCCGGACTAGCCCTCAATGAGCAGTTCTTC. As protein: CSARAGLALNEQFF.

This rearrangement joins TRBV10-3 to TRBJ1-1; perhaps TRBD1 as D (6 bases). Trimming removed 8 bases at V and 1 base at J, with 11 bases between. CDR1 and CDR2 (germline): ENHRY, SYGVKD. The CDR3 runs to 13 residues. CDR3: CAISRGANTEAFF. DNA of the CDR3: TGTGCCATCTCCCGGGGGGCGAACACTGAAGCTTTCTTT.

At least ten counts were recorded for this clonotype. This chain joins TRBV12-3 or TRBV12-4 and TRBJ2-7; a possible D gene is TRBD1 (6 bases). Trimming cost V 5 bases and J 7 bases, with 9 bases left between them. The length of the CDR3 is 11 residues. As DNA, the CDR3 is TGTGCCAGCAGTGTCGACAGGGAGCAGTACTTC. Its protein product is CASSVDREQYF.

Of note for this clonotype: Sequence at one end of the junction differs from germline and may be a read error. CDR3 coding DNA: TGCAGTGCTAGAGGAAATGGACTCCAAGTTCCCTACGAGCGGTACTTC. Translating gives CSARGNGLQVPYERYF. The chain joins TRBV20-1 to TRBJ2-7; perhaps TRBD2 as D (5 bases). The CDR3 is 16 amino acids. CDR1 and CDR2 (germline): DFQATT, SNEGSKA (reference sequence).

The chain has TRBV5-5 and TRBJ1-1, with D hard to call. The germline V and J ends were trimmed by 0 bases and 10 bases, with 16 bases remaining between them. The CDR3 is 14 residues long. The germline V gene has CDR1 SGHKS and CDR2 YYEKEE (reference sequence). The CDR3 spells CASSLDAGGVLAFF. CDR3 nucleotide sequence: TGTGCCAGCAGCTTGGATGCGGGTGGAGTGTTAGCTTTCTTT.

This clonotype has only a few counts. The rearrangement uses TRBV24-1 and TRBJ2-1, with 9 bases identical to TRBD1. The germline gives CDR1 KGHDR, CDR2 SFDVKD. V lost 9 bases and J lost 3; bases outside the gene matches: 8. The CDR3 extends over 15 amino acids. The CDR3, as DNA: TGTGCCACCGCGACCGGGACAGGGTTCTACAATGAGCAGTTCTTC. Translated: CATATGTGFYNEQFF.

The table lists this clonotype with a few counts. V usage is TRBV3-1 and J usage is TRBJ1-1; D is possibly TRBD1 (6 bases). Looked up from germline, CDR1 is LGHDT and CDR2 is YNNKEL (reference sequence). The CDR3 totals 14 residues. V was pared by 5 bases and J by 5 bases, with 15 bases between. In DNA form, the CDR3 reads TGTGCCAGCAGCTTTGGGGACACTCGAACTGAAGCTTTCTTT. Its translation is CASSFGDTRTEAFF.

This clonotype was detected a few times. The gene calls are TRBV6-2 or TRBV6-3 and TRBJ2-5, with D perhaps matching TRBD1 (6 bases). Germline V lookup: CDR1 MNHEY, CDR2 SVGEGT. CDR3 length: 14 residues. V gave up 6 bases and J gave up 5 bases, with 16 bases separating them. DNA of the CDR3: TGTGCCAGCAGCCACCCACAGAGGGGGGAGACCCAGTACTTC. It encodes CASSHPQRGETQYF.

J is TRBJ2-7 and V is TRBV7-6; D unclear. CDR1 and CDR2 (germline): SGHVS, FNYEAQ. The CDR3 contains 12 residues. V was trimmed by 4 bases and J by 5 bases, leaving 9 bases between them. CDR3 coding DNA: TGTGCCAGCAGCTCTGGGTGGGACGAGCAGTACTTC. This sequence encodes CASSSGWDEQYF.

This clonotype was observed many times. The gene calls are TRBV10-2 and TRBJ1-1; perhaps TRBD1 as D (6 bases). V shed 3 bases and J shed 1 base, with 15 bases lying between them. The length of the CDR3 is 16 residues. The germline CDR1 and CDR2 sequences are WSHSY and SAAADI. The CDR3 nucleotides are TGCGCCAGCAGTGATCCCCGCCAGGGGACGAACACTGAAGCTTTCTTT. It codes for CASSDPRQGTNTEAFF.